This T cell receptor beta chain was retrieved from a study of T cells after yellow fever vaccination. V shed 0 bases, J shed 0 bases, and the junction held 10 bases outside the gene matches. The CDR3 has 19 residues. Germline V CDR1 and CDR2: SGHDT, YYEEEE. The study made its TCR cDNA through 5'RACE template switching. That step introduced a universal primer site along with UMIs. Each CDR3 protein gets one entry after TCRdb re-called the 5' RACE reads with MiXCR. The table records about 510,000 distinct CDR3 sequences, 21% of them present only once. Findings and caveats of the study: Among all clonotypes, a small share was observed in both CD4 and CD8 compartments. Within FACS-sorted repertoires, abundant clonotypes contaminating from the bulk population could be present. Post-booster repertoires contained most primary-vaccination clones again (roughly 95% CD4, roughly 90% CD8).

Concerning this clonotype itself: No antigen is known for it.

This receptor was obtained from a man between 18 and 29 years old who received the YFV17D yellow fever vaccine. The chain is built from TRBV5-6 and TRBJ2-3; 10 positions match TRBD2. The specimen was PBMCs, collected roughly 20 days after the first yellow fever vaccination. The CDR3 is CASSLARLAGEPSTDTQYF. CDR3 nucleotide sequence: TGTGCCAGCAGCTTGGCGCGGCTAGCGGGGGAACCTAGCACAGATACGCAGTATTTT.